The TCR beta chain under discussion was sequenced for a study of blood T cell repertoires in COVID-19. Repertoires were generated with immunoSEQ multiplex PCR, while TCRdb's copy carries only in-frame clones and drops some. The profile shows roughly 130,000 clones, around 85% of them singletons. Germline CDR1 reads SGHTA; CDR2 reads FQGNSA. V was pared by 5 bases and J by 6 bases, with 5 bases of the junction left unmatched. This CDR3 contains 14 residues. The chain links TRBV7-2 to TRBJ1-5; 9 bases align to TRBD1. Sequenced input: PBMCs or T cells enriched from blood (not recorded which). This TCR derives from a man aged 50-60 years who had recovered from COVID-19. As DNA, the CDR3 is TGTGCCAGCAGCCTCGGACAGGGGTCTCAGCCCCAGCATTTT. It translates to CASSLGQGSQPQHF. The entire variable domain, with the rest obtained from reference TRBV7-2 and TRBJ1-5, is as follows: GAGVSQSPSNKVTEKGKDVELRCDPISGHTALYWYRQSLGQGLEFLIYFQGNSAPDKSGLPSDRFSAERTGGSVSTLTIQRTQQEDSAVYLCASSLGQGSQPQHFGDGTRLSIL.